The clone carrying this T cell receptor beta chain was recorded a few times. Its antigen is not known. TCRdb called the reads again in MiXCR, with one record for every CDR3 protein. The sample shows 370,000 or so distinct CDR3 sequences, just under 35% of them seen only once. The CDR3 runs 13 residues. Per germline, CDR1 SEHNR and CDR2 FQNEAQ (reference sequence). Trimming stripped 8 bases from V and 4 bases from J, with 14 bases between. This specimen belongs to a study of T cell repertoires in cytomegalovirus infection. Study-level points and caveats: HLA-C-restricted CMV clonotypes gave the most frequent clonotype in two of eight donors. Carriers of CMV and the relevant HLA type were discriminated by public TCR beta frequency.

This material consisted of cultured PBMCs, taken from culture after CMV antigen stimulation. V and J are TRBV7-9 and TRBJ2-5; TRBD2 might be the D (6 bases). The sequence derives from a human donor in good health (CMV status not recorded). Some clones in this sample may be carry-over from other donors' samples. As DNA, the CDR3 is TGTGCCAGCCTCAGGCAGGGAGGAGAGACCCAGTACTTC. It encodes CASLRQGGETQYF.